Presented here are 25 T cell receptor beta chains from one specimen sequenced in a study of identical twins. TCRdb reprocessed the 5' RACE reads with MiXCR, giving one entry per CDR3 protein. The sample shows about 200,000 distinct CDR3 sequences, 6.5% of them seen only once. These sequences were also reported in another study, on T cells expressing NK-cell markers.

Sequencing was performed on CD8+ T cells sorted from blood. Receptors originate from a woman between 18 and 29 years old in good health.

This clonotype was observed a few times. The J gene is TRBJ2-7, the V gene TRBV20-1; tentative D call: TRBD2 (5 bases). The CDR3 is 13 amino acids. V was pared by 6 bases and J by 5 bases, with 17 bases between. Germline CDR1 reads DFQATT; CDR2 reads SNEGSKA (reference sequence). The CDR3 loop is CSARSPTGNEQYF. The CDR3 bases are TGCAGTGCCAGGAGTCCCACGGGGAACGAGCAGTACTTC.

This clonotype has a handful of counts. This sequence joins TRBV6-2 or TRBV6-3 and TRBJ2-5; 7 bases line up with TRBD1. The germline V gene encodes CDR1 MNHEY and CDR2 SVGEGT. The V gene end was trimmed by 2 bases and the J gene end by 3 bases; junction bases not matched to a gene: 3. The CDR3 consists of 14 residues. The CDR3 protein is CASSYDRVEETQYF. DNA for the CDR3: TGTGCCAGCAGTTACGACAGGGTGGAAGAGACCCAGTACTTC.

This clonotype came up a few times. The rearrangement uses TRBV29-1 and TRBJ2-1; D uncertain. The length of the CDR3 is 16 residues. Germline V lookup: CDR1 SQVTM, CDR2 ANQGSEA. The V and J ends lost 2 bases and 3 bases respectively, with 17 bases between them. The CDR3 loop reads CSVELVVALNYNEQFF. The CDR3 region has the DNA TGCAGCGTTGAACTGGTCGTGGCCCTAAACTACAATGAGCAGTTCTTC.

The genes are TRBV6-2 or TRBV6-3 and TRBJ2-2; D perhaps matches TRBD2 (6 bases). Germline V gene sequence: CDR1 MNHEY, CDR2 SVGEGT. The CDR3 has 15 residues. The V gene lost 0 bases and the J gene lost 7 bases, with 12 bases spanning the gap. The CDR3, as DNA: TGTGCCAGCAGTTACTCGATCTCCGGGAGCGGGGAGCTGTTTTTT. This translates into CASSYSISGSGELFF.

The rearrangement joins TRBV27 to TRBJ1-6; D not resolved. V lost 8 bases and J 4 bases, leaving 9 bases between the germline ends. This CDR3 contains 13 residues. Germline V lookup: CDR1 MNHEY, CDR2 SMNVEV (reference sequence). The CDR3 reads CASQKGYNSPLHF. The CDR3, as DNA: TGTGCCAGCCAGAAGGGTTATAATTCACCCCTCCACTTT.

This clonotype was recorded many times. The genes are TRBV12-3 or TRBV12-4 and TRBJ1-2; 7 bases are a match to TRBD1. This CDR3 comprises 13 residues. J lost 7 bases, V lost 1 base, and 3 bases had no gene match. The chain's CDR3 is CASSLGQGGGYTF. In DNA, the CDR3 is TGTGCCAGCAGTTTAGGACAGGGTGGTGGCTACACCTTC.

The chain has TRBV12-3 or TRBV12-4 and TRBJ1-5; D is undetermined. The CDR3 has 14 residues. Trimming left V 3 bases short and J 4 bases short, with 10 bases between. In nucleotides, the CDR3 is TGTGCCAGCAGTTTTCTGGCGGGGAATCAGCCCCAGCATTTT. This encodes CASSFLAGNQPQHF.

CDR3 sequence: CSARGQGGSAEQYF. The CDR3 DNA sequence: TGCAGTGCTAGAGGTCAAGGCGGGAGTGCGGAGCAGTACTTC. This chain links TRBV20-1 with TRBJ2-7, with 7 nucleotides matching TRBD2. The CDR3 runs to 14 residues. In germline, CDR1 is DFQATT, CDR2 SNEGSKA (reference sequence). Trimming at V came to 1 base and at J to 7 bases, leaving 10 bases not matched to a gene.

V usage is TRBV2 and J usage is TRBJ2-5; 12 bases are shared with TRBD2. V was pared by 6 bases and J by 1 base, with 6 bases of the junction left unmatched. Germline CDR1 is SNHLY and CDR2 is FYNNEI. The CDR3 has 16 amino acids. CDR3 bases: TGTGCCAGCAGACCAACTAGCGGGGGGATCCAAGAGACCCAGTACTTC. Protein product: CASRPTSGGIQETQYF.

This chain links TRBV12-3 or TRBV12-4 with TRBJ1-6, with D perhaps matching TRBD1 (5 bases). The CDR3 is 13 amino acids. Trimming took off 9 bases at V and 13 bases at J, with 19 bases between the two ends. For the CDR3, the DNA is TGTGCCAGTGTACCGGGACCCATGACGCCCCTCCACTTT. This gives the protein CASVPGPMTPLHF.

This clonotype was counted once. The chain employs TRBV15 and TRBJ1-1; D ambiguous. Germline loops: CDR1 LNHNV, CDR2 YYDKDF (reference sequence). V was cut by 5 bases and J by 4 bases, with 14 bases left in between. The CDR3 is 14 amino acids. The CDR3 loop reads CATSHGVGATEAFF. The DNA for the CDR3 is TGTGCCACCAGCCACGGAGTCGGAGCCACTGAAGCTTTCTTT.

This clonotype has a count of ten or more. The genes are TRBV10-3 and TRBJ2-3; TRBD1 matches 8 bases. Per the germline V gene, CDR1 is ENHRY and CDR2 is SYGVKD. This CDR3 has 16 amino acids. V lost 6 bases, J lost 4 bases, and 12 bases stayed unmatched. CDR3 bases: TGTGCCATCAGAAAGCCCGGGACAGGCCGTCCAGATACGCAGTATTTT. The encoded protein is CAIRKPGTGRPDTQYF.

This clonotype showed up many times. The rearrangement links TRBV27 to TRBJ2-7, with 8 positions matching TRBD1. Per the germline V gene, CDR1 is MNHEY and CDR2 is SMNVEV (reference sequence). CDR3 length equals 14 residues. J was trimmed by 2 bases and V by 2 bases; bases with no gene match: 2. The CDR3: CASSLRDRTYEQYF. CDR3 sequence (DNA): TGTGCCAGCAGTTTAAGGGACAGGACCTACGAGCAGTACTTC.

This clonotype was detected a few times. The chain recombines TRBV7-2 with TRBJ2-7; possible D gene TRBD1, 6 bases. The germline V and J ends were trimmed by 4 bases and 1 base, with 14 bases remaining between them. There are 15 residues in the CDR3. The V gene's germline CDR1 is SGHTA and CDR2 FQGNSA. CDR3 region: CASSYRAFPSYEQYF. The CDR3 DNA reads TGTGCCAGCAGCTACAGGGCTTTCCCTTCCTACGAGCAGTACTTC.

This clonotype occurred many times. The chain has TRBV29-1 and TRBJ2-7, with D perhaps matching TRBD1 (6 bases). CDR3 length: 13 residues. Trimming took off 3 bases at V and 3 bases at J, with 12 bases between the two ends. Germline V gives CDR1 SQVTM, CDR2 ANQGSEA. CDR3 sequence: CSVETGTSYEQYF. In DNA, the CDR3 is TGCAGCGTTGAGACCGGGACAAGCTACGAGCAGTACTTC.

This clonotype has a count of ten or more. CDR3 in amino acids: CASSFSSGGRTDTQYF. CDR3 nucleotides: TGTGCCAGCAGCTTCTCTAGCGGGGGCCGCACAGATACGCAGTATTTT. The chain recombines TRBV7-3 with TRBJ2-3; 10 bases fit TRBD2. Unmatched junction bases numbered 4, after V lost 3 bases and J lost 1 base. Germline lookup yields CDR1 SGHTA and CDR2 FQGTGA. The CDR3 is made up of 16 amino acids.

The chain carries TRBV12-3 or TRBV12-4 and TRBJ2-3; no reliable D call. The CDR3 has 14 amino acids. Trimming cost V 8 bases and J 0 bases, with 12 bases left between them. CDR3 nucleotide sequence: TGTGCCAGCGGGTCCGTGACTAGCACAGATACGCAGTATTTT. The encoded protein is CASGSVTSTDTQYF.

This sequence joins TRBV20-1 and TRBJ2-5; 11 positions agree with TRBD2. J was trimmed by 5 bases and V by 3 bases; bases with no gene match: 8. The CDR3 totals 15 residues. Germline V gene data show CDR1 as DFQATT and CDR2 as SNEGSKA (reference sequence). This CDR3 reads CSARGTSGRWETQYF. The CDR3 coding sequence is TGCAGTGCTAGGGGCACTAGCGGGAGATGGGAGACCCAGTACTTC.

The chain is built from TRBV15 and TRBJ2-1, with D tentatively TRBD1 or TRBD2 (5 bases each). The length of the CDR3 is 15 residues. Germline V CDR1 and CDR2: LNHNV, YYDKDF (reference sequence). Between the trimmed V and J ends, which lost 0 bases and 10 bases, there was a span of 16 bases. The CDR3 coding sequence is TGTGCCACCAGCAGAGATCGAGGGACCTCGAGGGAGCAGTTCTTC. Amino acid sequence: CATSRDRGTSREQFF.

This clonotype appeared a few times. The rearrangement links TRBV20-1 to TRBJ1-1; D is ambiguous. Germline CDR1 reads DFQATT; CDR2 reads SNEGSKA (reference sequence). CDR3 length: 10 residues. The V and J ends lost 6 bases and 1 base respectively, with 3 bases between them. The CDR3: CSAKNTEAFF. The DNA of the CDR3 is TGCAGTGCAAAGAACACTGAAGCTTTCTTT.

The chain is built from TRBV4-1 and TRBJ1-2, with a tentative D call TRBD1 (5 bases). Germline CDR1 reads MGHRA; CDR2 reads YSYEKL. The CDR3 is made up of 15 amino acids. Trimming removed 0 bases from V and 8 bases from J, with 16 bases in between. CDR3 nucleotides: TGCGCCAGCAGCCAAGATCTCGGCAGGGCCAGGGGCTACACCTTC. Its translation: CASSQDLGRARGYTF.

The CDR3 protein is CASSPDSVFTDTQYF. In DNA form, the CDR3 reads TGCGCCAGCAGCCCTGATAGTGTCTTCACAGATACGCAGTATTTT. The chain carries TRBV5-1 and TRBJ2-3; D ambiguous. CDR3 length: 15 residues. Between the trimmed V and J ends, which lost 4 bases and 2 bases, there was a span of 14 bases. The germline V gene encodes CDR1 SGHRS and CDR2 YFSETQ.

This chain links TRBV21-1 with TRBJ2-7; TRBD2 is the table's D call, not checked against the DNA. TRBV21-1 is a known pseudogene. The CDR3 consists of 17 residues. The chain's CDR3 is CASSWGLAGGRISEQYF. CDR3 in DNA: TGTGCCAGCAGTTGGGGACTAGCGGGAGGCCGAATATCCGAGCAGTACTTC.

The rearrangement links TRBV5-1 to TRBJ2-1, with 7 bases identical to TRBD2. Germline CDR1 SGHRS, CDR2 YFSETQ. The trim removed 2 bases at V and 8 bases at J, leaving 7 bases unmatched. The CDR3 length is 14 residues. DNA for the CDR3: TGCGCCAGCAGCTTTGGGGAGGGTATGGATGAGCAGTTCTTC. Amino acid sequence: CASSFGEGMDEQFF.

The chain recombines TRBV13 with TRBJ2-7, with D possibly matching TRBD1 (6 bases). The V gene lost 2 bases and the J gene lost 3 bases, with 8 bases spanning the gap. The CDR3 spans 13 residues. Germline CDR1 reads PRHDT; CDR2 reads FYEKMQ (reference sequence). The CDR3 protein is CASSLTQGYEQYF. The DNA for the CDR3 is TGTGCCAGCAGCTTAACACAGGGCTACGAGCAGTACTTC.